The present T cell receptor beta chain was sequenced within a study of response to subunit inactivated influenza vaccine. Whole-study results and caveats: There was a suggestion from the authors that each seasonal influenza vaccination recruits few new T cells.

TCRdb itself ran the RT-PCR reads through MiXCR, one entry per CDR3 protein. The table shows 400,000 to 650,000 distinct CDR3 sequences, with approximately 7.2% occurring only once. To note about this clonotype: The antigen is not known.

The sequences come from PBMCs from blood, collected roughly 24 months after vaccination. This clonotype originated in a man aged 50-75 years who received an inactivated influenza vaccine.

CDR3 protein: CASSSVDNYEQYF. The CDR3 DNA reads as TGTGCCAGCAGCTCGGTGGACAACTACGAGCAGTACTTC. The chain employs TRBV5-4 and TRBJ2-7; TRBD1 is a possible D gene (5 bases). Trimming took 3 bases from V and 3 from J, leaving 10 bases between them. Germline V gene lookup returns CDR1 SGHNT and CDR2 YYREEE (reference sequence). The CDR3 is made up of 13 amino acids.